This TCR beta chain was sequenced in a study of response to subunit inactivated influenza vaccine. This clonotype occurred a few times. The germline CDR1 and CDR2 sequences are SGHVS and FNYEAQ. The CDR3 spans 17 residues. After removal of 0 bases from V and 0 bases from J, the junction contained 7 bases not matched to a gene. In TCRdb, the RT-PCR reads were re-called with MiXCR into one record per CDR3 protein. The sample has about 500,000 distinct CDR3 sequences, approximately 7.8% seen once; the top ten hold 10% to 15%. This TCR was sampled from a man aged 45-69 years who received an inactivated influenza vaccine. The V and J genes are TRBV7-6 and TRBJ2-7, with 8 bases matching TRBD1. Specimen: PBMCs from blood, collected about 24 months after vaccination. The CDR3 region has the DNA TGTGCCAGCAGCTTAGCGAGGCAGGGGGCTGTCTCCTACGAGCAGTACTTC. It yields the protein CASSLARQGAVSYEQYF.